Described below is a single T cell receptor beta chain sequence and its context. This clonotype was counted a few times. The antigen it recognizes is unknown. Base qualities are not at hand, and no much larger clone is one base apart. The data derive from a study of vaccination and CD4 T cells after COVID-19 (dated by TCRdb to 2022 to 2024). Regarding the research as a whole: Convalescent patients had a positive SARS-CoV-2 result on nasal swab PCR, and of these patients, some ten had mild disease and one had severe disease. The convalescent cohort included six males and four females, with two Hispanic individuals, seven Caucasians, two Asians and one multiracial person. Participants got two doses of the Pfizer-BioNTech BNT162b2 vaccine (n=8) or two doses of the Moderna mRNA-1273 vaccine (n=2). Post-COVID blood samples from convalescent patients were collected a median of roughly 100 days after diagnosis, with a range of about 30 to 170 days. Post-vaccine blood samples were taken a median of about 70 days after the second vaccine dose, with a range of 14 to 241 days. For stimulating the cultures, overlapping spike peptide pools were used, derived from SARS-CoV-2 as well as from the common cold coronaviruses HCoV-NL63, HCoV-OC43 and HCoV-229E. In control cultures, a CEFX viral epitope pool was used as positive control, an HIV-1 Nef peptide pool was used as negative control, or no peptide was added. In around ten COVID-19 convalescent patients and a handful of infection-naive healthy vaccine recipients, the spike-specific CD4+ TCR repertoire before mRNA vaccination was compared with the repertoire after mRNA vaccination. General conclusions and limits of the study: In convalescent patients, a median around 90% of post-vaccine SARS-CoV-2-reactive clones were detected only after vaccination, suggesting vaccine-specific priming. The study included relatively few convalescent patients and did not analyze early timepoints after natural infection. The median number of SARS-CoV-2-reactive clonotypes rose from 20 to 25 after infection to a few dozen after vaccination, but the change was not significant. In convalescent patients, nearly all vaccine-specific clones (304 of 307) were found to be mono-reactive for SARS-CoV-2 spike rather than cross-reactive with common cold coronaviruses.

Library method: PCR. DNA from cultured CD4+ T cells underwent TCR sequencing with the Oncomine TCR Beta short-read assay at the Johns Hopkins FTIC core. Genomic DNA was extracted from the cultured CD4+ T cells with the QIAamp micro DNA kit. Oncomine TCR Beta libraries from cultured CD4+ T cells were pooled with unique dual indexes and sequenced on an Illumina iSeq 100. The source study handled its data this way. Non-productive sequences were removed, and CDR3s not starting with C, not ending with F or W, or shorter than 7 amino acids were discarded. Antigen-specific clonotypes were identified using the MANAFEST web application through comparison of peptide-stimulated wells with reference and other culture wells. For a clone to be called positive, the clone needed an FDR below 0.05, an odds ratio above 5, and a productive frequency above 0.1% in at least two of three replicate wells. A clonotype counted as cross-reactive if it showed significant expansion both in the SARS-CoV-2 spike wells and in at least one common cold coronavirus spike condition. Using R version 3.6.1, CDR3 homology was evaluated through Levenshtein distances (stringdist) along with unrooted phylogenetic trees (ape). The public reads were quality trimmed at Q25 with fastp and then assembled into clones with MiXCR by TCRdb, keeping productive beta chains. Each record represents a unique CDR3 protein, reported with the most common genes and DNA among its rows. TCRdb assigned the V and J calls; the authors' analysis was not used. This sample comprises about 21,000 distinct CDR3 sequences, approximately 48% of them detected only once. Less than 15% of the sample is taken by the ten largest.

V loses 9 bases, J loses 11 bases, and the germline ends lie 27 bases apart. The germline V gene encodes CDR1 LNHDA and CDR2 SQIVND (reference sequence). From the cysteine through the phenylalanine, the CDR3 covers 15 amino acids. The entry retains the CDR3 DNA only, 45 bases that are in frame from base 1. Interpreted using the paper, the treatment or condition label stands for: roughly 11-day PBMC culture with coronavirus spike peptide pools or control peptides (ViraFEST assay). The ViraFEST assay was used in the study, in which antigen-specific T cells were expanded with peptide pools and expanded clonotypes were subsequently identified by TCR sequencing. Positive SARS-CoV-2 PCR tests in the convalescent patients dated from March to December 2020, before Alpha, Beta and Delta variants emerged in the United States. Each well held about 2.2 million PBMCs cultured in IMDM containing roughly 5.4% human AB serum and roughly 10 IU/ml IL-2, with around 9.7 ug/ml peptide pools added. Half of the culture medium was replaced with fresh IL-2-containing medium on days 3 and 7. CD4+ T cells were isolated after about 10 days of culture through negative selection using the EasySep CD4+ T cell isolation kit. Ficoll-Paque Plus gradient centrifugation was used to isolate PBMCs from whole blood, and the isolated PBMCs were then either used fresh or cryopreserved at -140C. Each culture condition was generally run in triplicate wells.

The chain is encoded by TRBV19 joined to TRBJ2-3; the D gene is not confidently resolved. The sequencing input was cultured CD4+ T cells from blood. The receptor comes from a human donor with COVID-19. The DNA sequence follows: TGTGCCAGCGAGGACCACTCAGATAACCCCCGTGAGCAGTATTTT. Its coded protein is CASEDHSDNPREQYF.